A single sample gave rise to the 14 T cell receptor beta chains below, sequenced in a study of CD8 T cells in Susac syndrome. RNA amounts of about 0.5 to 1 ug underwent reverse transcription with random hexamers. Via MiXCR, TCRdb re-called the immunoSEQ multiplex PCR reads, giving one row per CDR3 protein. The table includes 170,000 or so distinct CDR3 sequences, about 95% detected once. The sequenced material came from CD4+ T cells from PBMCs. These receptors were collected from a human donor with Susac syndrome.

This chain joins TRBV7-9 and TRBJ1-6, with 10 bases matching TRBD1. Germline trimming cut 5 bases from V and 11 bases from J; bases unmatched to any gene: 6. Germline loops: CDR1 SEHNR, CDR2 FQNEAQ (reference sequence). The CDR3 extends over 14 amino acids. The CDR3 DNA sequence: TGTGCCAGCAGCCCTGGGACAGGGGTAACACCCCTCCACTTT. This gives the protein CASSPGTGVTPLHF.

The chain uses TRBV20-1 and TRBJ1-2, with TRBD1 identical over 10 bases. Germline V gives CDR1 DFQATT, CDR2 SNEGSKA (reference sequence). Losses at the gene ends were 6 bases for V and 2 bases for J; bases not matched to a gene: 12. The CDR3 consists of 16 residues. The CDR3 DNA reads as TGCAGTGCAACTAACCCGGGGACAGGGGCGAACTATGGCTACACCTTC. Translated, it gives CSATNPGTGANYGYTF.

This clonotype came up once. J is TRBJ2-7 and V is TRBV18, with 7 bases lining up with TRBD1. Unmatched junction bases numbered 10, after V lost 5 bases and J lost 0 bases. CDR3 length equals 16 residues. CDR1 and CDR2 from the germline V gene are KGHSH and LQKENI. CDR3: CASSSRDSSISYEQYF. For the CDR3, the DNA is TGTGCCAGCTCAAGTAGGGACAGTTCCATCTCCTACGAGCAGTACTTC.

CDR3 in amino acids: CAWSIGTHSTDTQYF. CDR3 sequence (DNA): TGTGCCTGGAGTATCGGGACTCACAGCACAGATACGCAGTATTTT. V is TRBV30 and J is TRBJ2-3; a weak D match, TRBD2 (6 bases). The CDR3 is made up of 15 amino acids. V dropped 2 bases and J dropped 0 bases, with 12 bases sitting between them. Germline values: CDR1 GTSNPN, CDR2 SVGIG (reference sequence).

This clonotype was seen a handful of times. This chain connects TRBV19 to TRBJ2-7, with TRBD2 matching 7 bases. Germline CDR1 and CDR2: LNHDA and SQIVND (reference sequence). This CDR3 is built from 13 residues. V was clipped by 7 bases and J by 2 bases; unmatched bases: 5. The CDR3 nucleotides read TGTGCCAGTACCTCCGGGACTACCTACGAGCAGTACTTC. It is translated as CASTSGTTYEQYF. Variable domain in full (rest from reference TRBV19 and TRBJ2-7): DGGITQSPKYLFRKEGQNVTLSCEQNLNHDAMYWYRQDPGQGLRLIYYSQIVNDFQKGDIAEGYSVSREKKESFPLTVTSAQKNPTAFYLCASTSGTTYEQYFGPGTRLTVT.

The chain is built from TRBV20-1 and TRBJ1-4; D is perhaps TRBD1 (6 bases). Trimming shortened V by 2 bases and J by 3 bases, and 13 bases separated the two germline ends. The CDR3 totals 15 residues. Germline V lookup: CDR1 DFQATT, CDR2 SNEGSKA (reference sequence). The CDR3 bases are TGCAGTGCTAGATATAACAGGGCGTCTAATGAAAAACTGTTTTTT. Translation: CSARYNRASNEKLFF.

V is TRBV28 and J is TRBJ1-2; D gene ambiguous. The germline V and J ends were trimmed by 3 bases and 4 bases, with 15 bases remaining between them. The CDR3 loop spans 15 amino acids. The germline V gene has CDR1 MDHEN and CDR2 SYDVKM. This chain's CDR3 is CASSLGGSSIYGYTF. CDR3 sequence (DNA): TGTGCCAGCAGTTTGGGCGGATCAAGTATCTATGGCTACACCTTC.

This clonotype was detected once. The J gene is TRBJ2-4, the V gene TRBV10-3; 7 bases fit TRBD1. The CDR3 length is 13 residues. Germline V CDR1 and CDR2: ENHRY, SYGVKD. V was clipped by 2 bases and J by 6 bases; unmatched bases: 1. The CDR3: CAISERGRNIQYF. CDR3 nucleotide sequence: TGTGCCATCAGTGAGAGGGGGCGAAACATTCAGTACTTC.

The genes are TRBV20-1 and TRBJ2-1, with D hard to call. Trimming stripped 5 bases from V and 7 bases from J, with 18 bases between. The germline V gene has CDR1 DFQATT and CDR2 SNEGSKA (reference sequence). The CDR3 totals 14 residues. CDR3: CSAGTGLLLNEQFF. The CDR3 nucleotides read TGCAGTGCTGGAACGGGCCTCCTTTTGAATGAGCAGTTCTTC.

Comment on this clonotype: Germline and junction disagree at one end, which may indicate a read error. The chain is built from TRBV20-1 and TRBJ2-7, with D possibly matching TRBD2 (5 bases). The CDR3 sequence is 13 residues long. The germline gives CDR1 DFQATT, CDR2 SNEGSKA (reference sequence). The CDR3 coding sequence is TGCAGTGCTAGTCAAGGGAGCTCCCACGAGCAGTACTTC. Translation: CSASQGSSHEQYF.

This chain joins TRBV6-5 and TRBJ1-2, with a weak D call TRBD1 (5 bases). Germline V gene lookup returns CDR1 MNHEY and CDR2 SVGAGI. V shed 8 bases and J shed 3 bases, with 13 bases lying between them. The CDR3 covers 13 residues. CDR3: CASSRGGDYGYTF. In nucleotides, the CDR3 is TGTGCCAGCTCCCGGGGGGGAGACTATGGCTACACCTTC.

V gene TRBV6-2 or TRBV6-3 combines with J gene TRBJ2-7, with D possibly matching TRBD1 (5 bases). The CDR3 consists of 16 residues. Trimming cost V 0 bases and J 3 bases, with 15 bases left between them. The germline gives CDR1 MNHEY, CDR2 SVGEGT. CDR3 loop: CASSYSPGHRIYEQYF. CDR3 in DNA: TGTGCCAGCAGTTACTCCCCAGGGCACCGGATCTACGAGCAGTACTTC.

The count of this clonotype is one. The genes are TRBV7-9 and TRBJ2-5, with D unresolved. V lost 3 bases to trimming and J lost 5 bases, with 10 bases between them. CDR3 length equals 13 residues. Germline CDR1 reads SEHNR; CDR2 reads FQNEAQ (reference sequence). CDR3 DNA: TGTGCCAGCAGCTTGCTGTACGGGGAGACCCAGTACTTC. Translated: CASSLLYGETQYF.

The chain carries TRBV2 and TRBJ1-1; D is uncertain. The CDR3 extends over 14 amino acids. CDR1 is SNHLY and CDR2 is FYNNEI in the germline V gene. Trimming shortened V by 5 bases and J by 5 bases, and 15 bases separated the two germline ends. CDR3 DNA sequence: TGTGCCAGCAGTCCCGCCCCCCTTGGGACTGAAGCTTTCTTT. It is translated as CASSPAPLGTEAFF. Full variable domain (missing parts from reference TRBV2 and TRBJ1-1): EPEVTQTPSHQVTQMGQEVILRCVPISNHLYFYWYRQILGQKVEFLVSFYNNEISEKSEIFDDQFSVERPDGSNFTLKIRSTKLEDSAMYFCASSPAPLGTEAFFGQGTRLTVV.